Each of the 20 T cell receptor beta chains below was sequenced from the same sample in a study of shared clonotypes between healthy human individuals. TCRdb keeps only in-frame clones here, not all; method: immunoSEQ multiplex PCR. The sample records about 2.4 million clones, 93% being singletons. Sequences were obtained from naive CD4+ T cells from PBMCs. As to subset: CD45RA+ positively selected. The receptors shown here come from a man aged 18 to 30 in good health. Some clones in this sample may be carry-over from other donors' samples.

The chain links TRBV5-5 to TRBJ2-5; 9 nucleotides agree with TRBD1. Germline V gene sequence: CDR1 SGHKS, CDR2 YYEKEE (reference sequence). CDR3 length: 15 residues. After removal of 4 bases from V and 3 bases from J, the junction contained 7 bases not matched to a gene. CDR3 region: CASSRTGAGKETQYF. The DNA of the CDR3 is TGTGCCAGCAGCCGGACAGGGGCGGGAAAAGAGACCCAGTACTTC.

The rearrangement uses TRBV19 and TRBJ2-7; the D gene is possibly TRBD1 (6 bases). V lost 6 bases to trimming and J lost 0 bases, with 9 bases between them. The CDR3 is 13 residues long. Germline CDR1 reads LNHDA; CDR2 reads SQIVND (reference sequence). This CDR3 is CASSGQLSYEQYF. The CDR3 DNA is TGTGCCAGTAGCGGACAGCTCTCCTACGAGCAGTACTTC.

The CDR3 coding sequence is TGCGCCAGCAGCGGGACACTAGGGCCTAATGAAAAACTGTTTTTT. Its translation is CASSGTLGPNEKLFF. The V call is TRBV5-1, the J call TRBJ1-4; the D gene is possibly TRBD1 (6 bases). The CDR3 is 15 residues long. Trimming removed 4 bases at V and 3 bases at J, with 13 bases between. Germline V gives CDR1 SGHRS, CDR2 YFSETQ.

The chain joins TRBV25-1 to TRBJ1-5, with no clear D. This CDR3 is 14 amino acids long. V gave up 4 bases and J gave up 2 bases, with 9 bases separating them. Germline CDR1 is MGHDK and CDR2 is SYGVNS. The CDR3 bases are TGTGCCAGCAGTGTCGGTAGGGGCAATCAGCCCCAGCATTTT. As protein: CASSVGRGNQPQHF.

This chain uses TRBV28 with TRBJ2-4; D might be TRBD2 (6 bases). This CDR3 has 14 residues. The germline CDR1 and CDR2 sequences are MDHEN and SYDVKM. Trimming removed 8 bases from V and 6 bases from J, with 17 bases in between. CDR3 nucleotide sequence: TGTGCCAGCTCCCGGGTGGGGGGACCAAACATTCAGTACTTC. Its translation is CASSRVGGPNIQYF.

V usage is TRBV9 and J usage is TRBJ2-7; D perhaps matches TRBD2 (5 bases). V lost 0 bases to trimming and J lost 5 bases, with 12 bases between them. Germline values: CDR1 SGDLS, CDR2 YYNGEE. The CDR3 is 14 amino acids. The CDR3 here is CASSVGGRENEQYF. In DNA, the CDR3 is TGTGCCAGCAGCGTAGGAGGAAGGGAGAACGAGCAGTACTTC.

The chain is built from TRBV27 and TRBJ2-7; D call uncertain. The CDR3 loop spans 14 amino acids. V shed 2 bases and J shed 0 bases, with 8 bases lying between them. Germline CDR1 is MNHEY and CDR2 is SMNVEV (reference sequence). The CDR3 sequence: CASSLTARSYEQYF. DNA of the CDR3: TGTGCCAGCAGTTTAACCGCGCGCTCCTACGAGCAGTACTTC.

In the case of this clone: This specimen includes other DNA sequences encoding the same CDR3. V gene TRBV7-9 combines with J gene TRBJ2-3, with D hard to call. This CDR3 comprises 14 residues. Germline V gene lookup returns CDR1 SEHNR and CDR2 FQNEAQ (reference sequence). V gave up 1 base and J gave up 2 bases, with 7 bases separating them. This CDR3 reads CASSLGVTTDTQYF. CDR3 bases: TGTGCCAGCAGCTTAGGGGTAACCACAGATACGCAGTATTTT.

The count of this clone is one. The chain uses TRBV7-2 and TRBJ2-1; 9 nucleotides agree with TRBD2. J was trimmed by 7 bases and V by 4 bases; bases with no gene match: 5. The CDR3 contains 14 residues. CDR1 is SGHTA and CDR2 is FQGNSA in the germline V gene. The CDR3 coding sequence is TGTGCCAGCAGCTCCCGCGGGAGGGTGAATGAGCAGTTCTTC. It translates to CASSSRGRVNEQFF.

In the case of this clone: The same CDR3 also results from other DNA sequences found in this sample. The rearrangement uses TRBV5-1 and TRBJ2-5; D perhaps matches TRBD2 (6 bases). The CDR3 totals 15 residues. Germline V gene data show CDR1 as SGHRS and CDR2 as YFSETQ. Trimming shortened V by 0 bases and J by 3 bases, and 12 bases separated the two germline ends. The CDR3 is CASSLAGTGEETQYF. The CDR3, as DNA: TGCGCCAGCAGCTTGGCGGGTACGGGAGAAGAGACCCAGTACTTC.

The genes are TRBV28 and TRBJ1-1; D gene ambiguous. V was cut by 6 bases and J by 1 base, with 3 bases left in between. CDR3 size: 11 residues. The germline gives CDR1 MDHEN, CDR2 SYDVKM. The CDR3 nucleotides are TGTGCCAGCAGAGCGAACACTGAAGCTTTCTTT. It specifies CASRANTEAFF.

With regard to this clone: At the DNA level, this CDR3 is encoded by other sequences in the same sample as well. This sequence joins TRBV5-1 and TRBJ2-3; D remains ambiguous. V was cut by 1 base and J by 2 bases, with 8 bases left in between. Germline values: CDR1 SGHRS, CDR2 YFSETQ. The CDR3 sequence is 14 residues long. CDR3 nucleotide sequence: TGCGCCAGCAGCTTGACAGCTTACACAGATACGCAGTATTTT. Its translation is CASSLTAYTDTQYF.

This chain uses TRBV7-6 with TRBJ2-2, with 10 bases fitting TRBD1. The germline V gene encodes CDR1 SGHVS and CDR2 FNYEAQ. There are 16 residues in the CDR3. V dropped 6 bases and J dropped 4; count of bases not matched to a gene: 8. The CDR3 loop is CASRRQTGGSTGELFF. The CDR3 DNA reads TGTGCCAGCAGACGCCAGACAGGGGGCAGCACCGGGGAGCTGTTTTTT.

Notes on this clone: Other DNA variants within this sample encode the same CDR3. CDR3 sequence: CASSLGYSNQPQHF. CDR3 DNA: TGTGCCAGCAGCTTGGGGTATAGCAATCAGCCCCAGCATTTT. V is TRBV5-8 and J is TRBJ1-5; D remains ambiguous. The germline V gene encodes CDR1 SGHTS and CDR2 YDEGEE. V was cut by 0 bases and J by 0 bases, with 4 bases left in between. The CDR3 is 14 amino acids. Looking up the rest from reference TRBV5-8 and TRBJ1-5 gives the full variable domain: EAGVTQSPTHLIKTRGQQATLRCSPISGHTSVYWYQQALGLGLQFLLWYDEGEERNRGNFPPRFSGRQFPNYSSELNVNALELEDSALYLCASSLGYSNQPQHFGDGTRLSIL.

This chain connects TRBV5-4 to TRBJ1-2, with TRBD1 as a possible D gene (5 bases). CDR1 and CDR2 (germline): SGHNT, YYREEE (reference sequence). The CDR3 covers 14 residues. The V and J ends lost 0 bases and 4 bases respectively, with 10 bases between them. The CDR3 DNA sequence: TGTGCCAGCAGCTTGGAGGGGCCGCGCTATGGCTACACCTTC. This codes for CASSLEGPRYGYTF. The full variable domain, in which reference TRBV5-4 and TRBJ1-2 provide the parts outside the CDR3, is ETGVTQSPTHLIKTRGQQVTLRCSSQSGHNTVSWYQQALGQGPQFIFQYYREEENGRGNFPPRFSGLQFPNYSSELNVNALELDDSALYLCASSLEGPRYGYTFGSGTRLTVV.

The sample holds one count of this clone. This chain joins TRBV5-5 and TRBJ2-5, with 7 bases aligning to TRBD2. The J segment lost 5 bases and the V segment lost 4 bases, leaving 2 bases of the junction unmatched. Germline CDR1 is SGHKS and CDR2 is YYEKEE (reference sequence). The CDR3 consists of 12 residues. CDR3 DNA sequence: TGTGCCAGCAGCAGGGGAGGGGAGACCCAGTACTTC. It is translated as CASSRGGETQYF.

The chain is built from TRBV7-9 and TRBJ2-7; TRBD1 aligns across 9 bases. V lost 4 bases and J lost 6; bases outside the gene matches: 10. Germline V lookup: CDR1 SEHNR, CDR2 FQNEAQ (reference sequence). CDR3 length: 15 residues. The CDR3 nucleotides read TGTGCCAGCAGCTCCTGGGACAGGGAGGGCGGCGAGCAGTACTTC. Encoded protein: CASSSWDREGGEQYF.

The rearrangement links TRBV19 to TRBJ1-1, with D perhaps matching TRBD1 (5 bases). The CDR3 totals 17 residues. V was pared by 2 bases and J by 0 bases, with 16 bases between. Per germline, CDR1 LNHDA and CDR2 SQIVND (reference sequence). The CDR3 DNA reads TGTGCCAGTAGTATAATAAGGGGCCGAGTCATGAACACTGAAGCTTTCTTT. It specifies CASSIIRGRVMNTEAFF.

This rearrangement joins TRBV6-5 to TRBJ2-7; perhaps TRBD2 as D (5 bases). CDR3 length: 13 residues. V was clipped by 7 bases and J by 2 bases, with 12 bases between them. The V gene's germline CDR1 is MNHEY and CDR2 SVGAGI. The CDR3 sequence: CASNPGSTYEQYF. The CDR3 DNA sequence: TGTGCCAGCAATCCGGGATCCACCTACGAGCAGTACTTC.

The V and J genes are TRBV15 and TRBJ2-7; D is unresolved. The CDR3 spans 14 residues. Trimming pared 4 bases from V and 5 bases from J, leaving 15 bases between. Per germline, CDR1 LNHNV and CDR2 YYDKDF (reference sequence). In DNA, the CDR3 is TGTGCCACCAGCACTGCCTTCGACACCCACGAGCAGTACTTC. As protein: CATSTAFDTHEQYF.